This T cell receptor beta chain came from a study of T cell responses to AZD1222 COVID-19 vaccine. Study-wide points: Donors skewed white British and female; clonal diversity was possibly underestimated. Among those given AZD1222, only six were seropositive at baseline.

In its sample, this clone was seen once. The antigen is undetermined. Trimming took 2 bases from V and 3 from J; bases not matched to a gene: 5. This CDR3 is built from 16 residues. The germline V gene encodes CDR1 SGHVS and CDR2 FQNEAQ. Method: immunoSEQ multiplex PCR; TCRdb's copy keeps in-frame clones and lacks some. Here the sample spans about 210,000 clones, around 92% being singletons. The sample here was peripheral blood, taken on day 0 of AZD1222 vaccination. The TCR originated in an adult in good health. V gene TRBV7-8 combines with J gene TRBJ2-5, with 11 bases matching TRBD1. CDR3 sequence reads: CASSLFGTGGEETQYF. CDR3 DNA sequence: TGTGCCAGCAGCTTATTCGGGACAGGGGGGGAAGAGACCCAGTACTTC.